A selection of T cell receptor beta chains follows, all from one sample in a study of T cell repertoires in cytomegalovirus infection. TCRdb called the reads again in MiXCR, with one record for every CDR3 protein. The sample has 900,000 to 950,000 distinct CDR3 sequences, more than 25% seen once; the top ten hold over 13%. These receptors' targets are unknown. The source was cultured CD8+ T cells from PBMCs, collected from culture after CMV antigen stimulation. The receptors shown here come from a human donor in good health (CMV status not recorded). Some clones in this sample may be carry-over from other donors' samples. The CDR3 runs from the conserved cysteine through the conserved F or W. A D gene is named only where the DNA matches it firmly. Expanded clones are given a class, and other clones once, few, many or no size at all.

CDR3	D	size	V	J
CSVVSVVSTGNYGYTF	TRBD1	NA	TRBV29-1	TRBJ1-2
CANSYLKGGAQYF	NA	NA	TRBV6-5	TRBJ2-5
CASSSARTRGGGRLETQYF	TRBD2	NA	TRBV7-9	TRBJ2-5
CASYLGSEAFF	NA	NA	TRBV2	TRBJ1-1
CASSPTGLAGFGELFF	TRBD2	NA	TRBV5-4	TRBJ2-2
CASWRAQGARDTQYF	TRBD1	NA	TRBV2	TRBJ2-3
CASSSGTSGINEQFF	TRBD2	many	TRBV7-6	TRBJ2-1
CASSGTGGGETQYF	TRBD1	NA	TRBV27	TRBJ2-5
CASKLRRANTGELFF	NA	NA	TRBV19	TRBJ2-2
CASSGASGVDNEQFF	TRBD2	few	TRBV25-1	TRBJ2-1
CATHRGGHYNEQFF	TRBD2	NA	TRBV19	TRBJ2-1
CASSFGVRVSTGELFF	NA	NA	TRBV7-9	TRBJ2-2
CASSLQWAGDTDTQYF	TRBD2	few	TRBV4-1	TRBJ2-3
CASSLGHSYGYTF	NA	NA	TRBV27	TRBJ1-2
CASSYGTSGFTDTQYF	TRBD2	NA	TRBV9	TRBJ2-3
CASSFISGGTNEKLFF	TRBD1	NA	TRBV27	TRBJ1-4
CASSQEKRGRYIQYF	TRBD2	few	TRBV4-1	TRBJ2-4
CATSRPRTQYF	NA	few	TRBV15	TRBJ2-5
CASSPATGAINQPQHF	TRBD1	NA	TRBV7-9	TRBJ1-5
CASSSLYGTGPSFPDTQYF	NA	few	TRBV7-9	TRBJ2-3
CSARKGAEAFF	NA	few	TRBV20-1	TRBJ1-1
CASSLGQKYEQYF	NA	NA	TRBV7-8	TRBJ2-7
CASSETGGDWRATEAFF	TRBD1	NA	TRBV25-1	TRBJ1-1
CASSFLSGTYNEQFF	NA	NA	TRBV19	TRBJ2-1
CATRQDRGSAGNTIYF	TRBD1	NA	TRBV15	TRBJ1-3
CASSFLFGVAGAEETQYF	TRBD2	NA	TRBV12-3/TRBV12-4	TRBJ2-5
CASSVGVREDKSEAFF	NA	many	TRBV9	TRBJ1-1
CASSFGVDGPNTEAFF	NA	NA	TRBV27	TRBJ1-1
CASSLDVGTEGYYGYTF	TRBD1	few	TRBV7-9	TRBJ1-2
CASSLEISSGELFF	NA	NA	TRBV7-6	TRBJ2-2
CASSFRQGREYNEQFF	NA	NA	TRBV7-9	TRBJ2-1